This T cell receptor (beta chain) stems from a study of blood T cell repertoires in COVID-19. Whole-study context: Researchers got acute and convalescent COVID-19 samples from the United States, Italy and Spain. The cDNA or gDNA used as material had been derived from T cells, B-cell-depleted T cells, or PBMCs.

As originally analysed: It was from reference gene primer amplification that nucleated cell counts were estimated. This table comes from immunoSEQ multiplex PCR, and its TCRdb copy is limited to in-frame clones, with some not included. The D gene and trimming were derived from the DNA, and the V and J assignments and clone size from that table. The sample consists of 300,000 or so clones, 86% of them appearing once. The table lists this clone with a few counts. The CDR3 has 13 amino acids. Germline V lookup: CDR1 MNHEY, CDR2 SVGAGI. Sequencing was performed on peripheral blood. The V and J genes are TRBV6-5 and TRBJ1-4; TRBD1 matches 7 bases. The receptor's source is a woman in her forties or fifties with acute or convalescent COVID-19. CDR3 sequence: CGSRGSANEKLFF. The CDR3 bases are TGTGGATCCAGGGGGTCGGCTAATGAAAAACTGTTTTTT.